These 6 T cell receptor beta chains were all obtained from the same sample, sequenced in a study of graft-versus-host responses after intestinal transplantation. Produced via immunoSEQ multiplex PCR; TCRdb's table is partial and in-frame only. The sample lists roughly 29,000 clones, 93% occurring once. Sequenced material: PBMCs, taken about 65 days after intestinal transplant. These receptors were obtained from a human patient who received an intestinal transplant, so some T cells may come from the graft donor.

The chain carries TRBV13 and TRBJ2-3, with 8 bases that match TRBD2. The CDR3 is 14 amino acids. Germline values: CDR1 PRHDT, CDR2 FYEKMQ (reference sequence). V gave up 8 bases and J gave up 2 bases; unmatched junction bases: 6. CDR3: CASSSREDTDTQYF. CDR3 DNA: TGTGCCAGCTCTTCGCGGGAGGACACAGATACGCAGTATTTT.

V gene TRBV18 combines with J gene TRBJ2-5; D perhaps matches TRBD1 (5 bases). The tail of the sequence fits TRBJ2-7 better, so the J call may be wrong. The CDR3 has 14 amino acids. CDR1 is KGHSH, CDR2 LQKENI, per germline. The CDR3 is CASSPQGMVDEQYF. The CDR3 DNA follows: TGTGCCAGCTCACCACAGGGGATGGTCGACGAGCAGTACTTC.

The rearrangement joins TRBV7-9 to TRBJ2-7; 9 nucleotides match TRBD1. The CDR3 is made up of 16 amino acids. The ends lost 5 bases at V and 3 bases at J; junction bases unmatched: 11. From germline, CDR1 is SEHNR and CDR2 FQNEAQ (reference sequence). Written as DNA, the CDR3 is TGTGCCAGCAGCCCCAGTGGGTCGACAGGGGGCTACGAGCAGTACTTC. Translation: CASSPSGSTGGYEQYF.

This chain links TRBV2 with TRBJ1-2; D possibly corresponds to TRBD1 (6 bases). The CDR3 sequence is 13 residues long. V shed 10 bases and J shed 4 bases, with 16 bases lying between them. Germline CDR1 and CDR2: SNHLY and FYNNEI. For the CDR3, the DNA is TGTGCCAAACAGACAGGCGAGGTCTATGGCTACACCTTC. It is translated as CAKQTGEVYGYTF.

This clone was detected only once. The CDR3 is CASSLVQGSNEQYF. CDR3 nucleotides: TGCGCCAGCAGCTTGGTACAGGGCAGCAACGAGCAGTACTTC. The rearrangement joins TRBV5-1 to TRBJ2-5; tentatively, D is TRBD1 (6 bases). The J call may be faulty, since TRBJ2-7 better matches the DNA end. Germline assignment: CDR1 SGHRS and CDR2 YFSETQ. The CDR3 runs 14 residues.

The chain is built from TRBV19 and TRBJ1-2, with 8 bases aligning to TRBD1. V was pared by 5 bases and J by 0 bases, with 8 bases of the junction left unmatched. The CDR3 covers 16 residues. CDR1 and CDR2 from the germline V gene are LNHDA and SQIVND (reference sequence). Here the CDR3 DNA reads TGTGCCAGTAGTCCCAGGACAGGGCGAGCTAACTATGGCTACACCTTC. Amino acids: CASSPRTGRANYGYTF.